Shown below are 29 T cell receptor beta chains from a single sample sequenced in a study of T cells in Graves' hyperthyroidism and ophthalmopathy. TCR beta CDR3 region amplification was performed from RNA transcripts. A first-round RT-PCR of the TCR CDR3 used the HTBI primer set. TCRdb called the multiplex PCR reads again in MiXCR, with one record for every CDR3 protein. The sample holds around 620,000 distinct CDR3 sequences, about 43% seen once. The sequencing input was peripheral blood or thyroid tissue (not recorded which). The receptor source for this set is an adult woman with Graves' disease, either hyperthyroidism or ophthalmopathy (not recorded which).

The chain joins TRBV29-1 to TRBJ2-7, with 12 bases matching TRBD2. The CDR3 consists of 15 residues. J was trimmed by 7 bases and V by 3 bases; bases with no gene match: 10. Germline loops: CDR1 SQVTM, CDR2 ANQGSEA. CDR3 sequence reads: CSVDDPRLAGDEQYF. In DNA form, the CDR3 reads TGCAGCGTTGACGACCCCAGACTAGCGGGGGATGAGCAGTACTTC.

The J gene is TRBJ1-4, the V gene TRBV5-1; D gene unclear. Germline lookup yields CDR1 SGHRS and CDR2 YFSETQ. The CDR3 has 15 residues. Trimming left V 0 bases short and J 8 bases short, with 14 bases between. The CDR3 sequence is CASSLDGVLSEKLFF. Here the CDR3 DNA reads TGCGCCAGCAGCTTGGACGGGGTTTTAAGCGAAAAACTGTTTTTT.

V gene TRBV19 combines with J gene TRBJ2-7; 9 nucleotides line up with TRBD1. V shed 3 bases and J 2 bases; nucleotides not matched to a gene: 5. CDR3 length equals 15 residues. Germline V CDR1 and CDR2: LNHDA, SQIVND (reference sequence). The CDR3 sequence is CASSIGGQGTYEQYF. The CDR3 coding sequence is TGTGCCAGTAGTATTGGGGGACAGGGAACCTACGAGCAGTACTTC.

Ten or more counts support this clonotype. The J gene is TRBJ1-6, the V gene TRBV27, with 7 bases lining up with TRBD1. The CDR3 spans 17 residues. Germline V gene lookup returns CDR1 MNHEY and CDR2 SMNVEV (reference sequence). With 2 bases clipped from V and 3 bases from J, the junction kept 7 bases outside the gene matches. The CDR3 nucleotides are TGTGCCAGCAGTTTAAGTACAGGGGCTCTCTATAATTCACCCCTCCACTTT. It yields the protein CASSLSTGALYNSPLHF.

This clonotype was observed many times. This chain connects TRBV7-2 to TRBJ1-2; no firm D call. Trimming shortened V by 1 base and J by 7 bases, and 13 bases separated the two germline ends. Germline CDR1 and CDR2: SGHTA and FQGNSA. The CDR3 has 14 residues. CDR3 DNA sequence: TGTGCCAGCAGCTTAGGACCCTTGCCAAGTGGCTACACCTTC. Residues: CASSLGPLPSGYTF.

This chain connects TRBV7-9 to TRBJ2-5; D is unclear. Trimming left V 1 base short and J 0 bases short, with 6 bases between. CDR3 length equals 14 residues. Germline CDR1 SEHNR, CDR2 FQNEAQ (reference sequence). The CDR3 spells CASSLVVYQETQYF. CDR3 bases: TGTGCCAGCAGCTTAGTGGTGTACCAAGAGACCCAGTACTTC.

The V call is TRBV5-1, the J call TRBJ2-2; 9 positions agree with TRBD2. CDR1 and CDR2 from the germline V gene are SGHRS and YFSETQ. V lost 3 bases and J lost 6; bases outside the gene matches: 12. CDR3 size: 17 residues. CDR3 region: CASSSGTGLARPGELFF. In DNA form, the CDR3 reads TGCGCCAGCAGCTCGGGTACGGGACTAGCACGTCCCGGGGAGCTGTTTTTT.

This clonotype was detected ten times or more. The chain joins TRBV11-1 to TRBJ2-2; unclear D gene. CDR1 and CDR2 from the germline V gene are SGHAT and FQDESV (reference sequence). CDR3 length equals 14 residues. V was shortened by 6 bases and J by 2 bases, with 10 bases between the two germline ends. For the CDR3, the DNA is TGTGCCAGCAGTCCCAGGCTCAACACCGGGGAGCTGTTTTTT. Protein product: CASSPRLNTGELFF.

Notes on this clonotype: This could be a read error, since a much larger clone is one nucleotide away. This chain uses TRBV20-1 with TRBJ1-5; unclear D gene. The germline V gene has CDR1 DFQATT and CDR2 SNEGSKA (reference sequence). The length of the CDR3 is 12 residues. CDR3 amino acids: CSASMGDQPRHF. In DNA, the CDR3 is TGCAGTGCTAGTATGGGAGATCAGCCCCGGCATTTT.

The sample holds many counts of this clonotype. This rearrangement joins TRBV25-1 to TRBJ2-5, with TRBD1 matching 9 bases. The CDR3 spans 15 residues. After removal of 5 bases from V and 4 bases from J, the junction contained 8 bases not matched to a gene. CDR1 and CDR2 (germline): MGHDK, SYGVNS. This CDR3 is CASSPGQGGVETQYF. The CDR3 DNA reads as TGTGCCAGCAGTCCGGGACAGGGTGGCGTAGAGACCCAGTACTTC.

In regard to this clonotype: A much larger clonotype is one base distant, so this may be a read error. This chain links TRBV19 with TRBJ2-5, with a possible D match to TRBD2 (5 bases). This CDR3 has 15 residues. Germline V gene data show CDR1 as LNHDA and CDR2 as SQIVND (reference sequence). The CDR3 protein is CANSIKFPGQETQYF. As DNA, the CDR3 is TGTGCCAATAGTATAAAATTTCCGGGGCAAGAGACCCAGTACTTC.

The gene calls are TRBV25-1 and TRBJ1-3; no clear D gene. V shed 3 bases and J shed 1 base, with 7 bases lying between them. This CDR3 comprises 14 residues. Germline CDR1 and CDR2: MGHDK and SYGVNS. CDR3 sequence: CASSDPVSGNTIYF. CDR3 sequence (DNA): TGTGCCAGCAGTGACCCAGTGTCTGGAAACACCATATATTTT.

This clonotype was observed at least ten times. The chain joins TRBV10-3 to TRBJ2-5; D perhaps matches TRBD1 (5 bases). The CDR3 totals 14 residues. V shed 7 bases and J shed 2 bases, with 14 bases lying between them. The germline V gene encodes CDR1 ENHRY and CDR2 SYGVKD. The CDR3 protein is CAIKEQVSQETQYF. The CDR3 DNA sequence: TGTGCCATCAAAGAACAGGTTTCTCAAGAGACCCAGTACTTC.

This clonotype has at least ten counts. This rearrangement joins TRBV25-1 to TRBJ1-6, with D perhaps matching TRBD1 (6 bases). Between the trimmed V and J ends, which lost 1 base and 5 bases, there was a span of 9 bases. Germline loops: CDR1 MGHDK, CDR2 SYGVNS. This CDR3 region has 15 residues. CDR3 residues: CASSEWAGDNSPLHF. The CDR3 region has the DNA TGTGCCAGCAGTGAATGGGCAGGGGATAATTCACCCCTCCACTTT.

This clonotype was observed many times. The CDR3 bases are TGTGCCAGCAGCTTGGAGATAGGACAGGGTGGCTACACCTTC. It is translated as CASSLEIGQGGYTF. The chain recombines TRBV5-6 with TRBJ1-2, with 8 bases aligning to TRBD1. The V gene end was trimmed by 0 bases and the J gene end by 7 bases; junction bases not matched to a gene: 5. Germline V gene sequence: CDR1 SGHDT, CDR2 YYEEEE. CDR3 length: 14 residues.

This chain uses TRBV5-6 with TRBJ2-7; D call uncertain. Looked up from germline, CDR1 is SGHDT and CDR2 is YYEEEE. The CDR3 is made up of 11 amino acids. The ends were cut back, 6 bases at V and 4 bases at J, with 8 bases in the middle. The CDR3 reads CASNSSYEQYF. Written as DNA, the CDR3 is TGTGCCAGCAACTCCAGTTACGAGCAGTACTTC.

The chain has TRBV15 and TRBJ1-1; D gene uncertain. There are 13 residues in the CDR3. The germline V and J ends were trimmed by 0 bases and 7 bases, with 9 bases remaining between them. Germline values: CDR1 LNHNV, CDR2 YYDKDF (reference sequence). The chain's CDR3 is CATSRDGGDEAFF. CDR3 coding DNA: TGTGCCACCAGCAGAGATGGCGGGGATGAAGCTTTCTTT.

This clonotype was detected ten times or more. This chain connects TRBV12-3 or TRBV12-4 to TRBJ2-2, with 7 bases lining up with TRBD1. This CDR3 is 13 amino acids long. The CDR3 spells CASDRRNTGELFF. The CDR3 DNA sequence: TGTGCATCGGACAGGAGGAACACCGGGGAGCTGTTTTTT.

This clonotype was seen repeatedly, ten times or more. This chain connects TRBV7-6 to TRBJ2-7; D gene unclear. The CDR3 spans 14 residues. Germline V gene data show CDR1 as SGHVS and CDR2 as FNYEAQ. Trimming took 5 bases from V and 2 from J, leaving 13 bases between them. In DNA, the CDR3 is TGTGCCAGCAGCGCGGCTTGGCAGCCCTACGAGCAGTACTTC. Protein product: CASSAAWQPYEQYF.

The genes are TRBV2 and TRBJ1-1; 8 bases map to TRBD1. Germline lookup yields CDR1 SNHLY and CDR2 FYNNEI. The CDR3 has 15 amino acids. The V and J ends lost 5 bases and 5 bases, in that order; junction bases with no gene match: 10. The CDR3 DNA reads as TGTGCCAGCAGTTCTACGGTGAGGACAGGGACTGAAGCTTTCTTT. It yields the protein CASSSTVRTGTEAFF.

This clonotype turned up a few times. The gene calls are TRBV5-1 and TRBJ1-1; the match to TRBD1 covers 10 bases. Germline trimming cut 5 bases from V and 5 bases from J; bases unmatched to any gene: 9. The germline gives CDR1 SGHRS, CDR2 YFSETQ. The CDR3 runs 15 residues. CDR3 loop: CASSLTGGAGTEAFF. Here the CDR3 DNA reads TGCGCCAGCAGTTTGACAGGGGGCGCTGGGACTGAAGCTTTCTTT. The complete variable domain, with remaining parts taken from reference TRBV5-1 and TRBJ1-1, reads KAGVTQTPRYLIKTRGQQVTLSCSPISGHRSVSWYQQTPGQGLQFLFEYFSETQRNKGNFPGRFSGRQFSNSRSEMNVSTLELGDSALYLCASSLTGGAGTEAFFGQGTRLTVV.

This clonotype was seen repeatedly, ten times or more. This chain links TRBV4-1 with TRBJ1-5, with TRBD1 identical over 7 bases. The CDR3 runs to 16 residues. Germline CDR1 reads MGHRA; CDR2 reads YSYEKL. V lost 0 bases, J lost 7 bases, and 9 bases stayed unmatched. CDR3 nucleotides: TGCGCCAGCAGCCAAGATCCGGCAGGGGGGCACCAGCCCCAGCATTTT. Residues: CASSQDPAGGHQPQHF.

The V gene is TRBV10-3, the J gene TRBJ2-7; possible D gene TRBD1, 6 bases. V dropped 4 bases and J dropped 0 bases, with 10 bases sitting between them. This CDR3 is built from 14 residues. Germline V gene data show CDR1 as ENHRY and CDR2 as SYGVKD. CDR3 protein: CAISGTGTSYEQYF. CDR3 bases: TGTGCCATCAGTGGAACAGGGACCTCCTACGAGCAGTACTTC.

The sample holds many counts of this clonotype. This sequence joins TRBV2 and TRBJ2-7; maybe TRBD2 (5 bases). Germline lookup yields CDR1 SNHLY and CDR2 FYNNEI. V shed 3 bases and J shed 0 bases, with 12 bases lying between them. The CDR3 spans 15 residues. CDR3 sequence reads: CASSEWRRSSYEQYF. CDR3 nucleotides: TGTGCCAGCAGTGAGTGGCGGAGGAGCTCCTACGAGCAGTACTTC.

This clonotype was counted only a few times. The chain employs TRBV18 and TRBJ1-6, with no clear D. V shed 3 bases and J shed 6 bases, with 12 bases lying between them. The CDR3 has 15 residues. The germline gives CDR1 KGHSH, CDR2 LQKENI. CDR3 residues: CASSPPRMGNSPLHF. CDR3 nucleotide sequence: TGTGCCAGCTCACCCCCCAGGATGGGTAATTCACCCCTCCACTTT.

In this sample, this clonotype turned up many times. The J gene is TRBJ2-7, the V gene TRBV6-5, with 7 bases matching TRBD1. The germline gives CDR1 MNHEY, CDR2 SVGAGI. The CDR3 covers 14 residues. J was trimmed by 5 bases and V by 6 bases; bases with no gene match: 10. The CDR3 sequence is CASRLDRVRDEQYF. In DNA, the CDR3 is TGTGCCAGCAGGCTCGACAGGGTGAGGGACGAGCAGTACTTC.

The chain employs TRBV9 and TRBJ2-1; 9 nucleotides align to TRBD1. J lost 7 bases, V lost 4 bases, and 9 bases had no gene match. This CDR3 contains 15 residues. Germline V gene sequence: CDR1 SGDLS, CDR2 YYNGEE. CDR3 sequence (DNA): TGTGCCAGCAGCAAAGAGGGGACAGGGTGGAATGAGCAGTTCTTC. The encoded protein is CASSKEGTGWNEQFF.

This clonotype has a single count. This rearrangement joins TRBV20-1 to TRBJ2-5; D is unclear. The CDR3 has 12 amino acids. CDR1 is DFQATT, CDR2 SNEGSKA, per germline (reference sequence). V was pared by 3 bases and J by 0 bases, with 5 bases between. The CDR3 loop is CSARLDQETQYF. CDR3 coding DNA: TGCAGTGCTAGGTTGGACCAAGAGACCCAGTACTTC.

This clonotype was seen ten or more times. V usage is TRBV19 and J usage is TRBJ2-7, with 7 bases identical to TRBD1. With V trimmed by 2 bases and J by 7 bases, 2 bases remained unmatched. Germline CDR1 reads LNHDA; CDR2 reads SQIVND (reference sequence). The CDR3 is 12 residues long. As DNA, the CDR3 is TGTGCCAGTAGTATACAGGGACAGGAGCAGTACTTC. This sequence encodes CASSIQGQEQYF.